This T cell receptor beta chain was sequenced for a study of vaccination effects on CD4 cells after COVID-19 (dated by TCRdb to 2021 to 2024). About the full investigation: Participants received two doses of either the BNT162b2 or the mRNA-1273 mRNA SARS-CoV-2 vaccine. In both COVID-19 convalescent patients and infection-naive vaccine recipients, the study compared SARS-CoV-2 spike-specific CD4+ TCR repertoires from before mRNA vaccination with those from after it. Altogether, about 10 COVID-19 convalescent patients and a handful of SARS-CoV-2-naive healthy vaccine recipients made up the full study. Cultures from other donors in the study were sequenced with the Oncomine TCR Beta short-read assay on an Illumina iSeq 100.

Including cysteine and phenylalanine, the CDR3 has 18 amino acids. Kept here is only the CDR3 DNA, which spans 54 bases and is read in frame from base 1. V is shortened by 4 bases, J by 0 bases, and the region joining them spans 22 bases. CDR1 and CDR2 were assigned from the germline V gene as SGHRS and YFSETQ. Overall study results and their limits: At late post-vaccination timepoints, both infection-induced and vaccine-induced clones showed marked clonal contraction, consistent with waning T cell responses. Limitations of the study were the small number of convalescent patients and the absence of early post-infection timepoints. In healthy vaccine recipients, vaccine-induced clones were almost all SARS-CoV-2 mono-reactive, with only 1 of 255 being cross-reactive with common cold coronaviruses.

In the ViraFEST assay, PBMC were stimulated with viral peptide pools, and antigen-specific CD4+ T cell clonotypes were then identified by expansion using TCR sequencing. After approximately 11 days of culture, CD4+ T cells were isolated with the EasySep CD4+ T cell isolation kit. Healthy vaccine recipients had no prior SARS-CoV-2 infection, confirmed by negative nucleocapsid antibodies before and after vaccination. About 2 million PBMC per well were cultured in IMDM with roughly 5% human AB serum, 8.5 to 10 IU/ml IL-2 and gentamicin, plus 10 ug/ml peptides. Half of the culture medium was replaced with fresh IL-2-containing medium on days 3 and 7. Unless noted otherwise, every peptide stimulation condition was grown in triplicate wells. Using Ficoll-Paque Plus gradient centrifugation, PBMC were separated from whole blood and then either used fresh or cryopreserved at -140C. The overlapping peptide pools covered the spike proteins of SARS-CoV-2 and of the common cold coronaviruses HCoV-NL63, HCoV-OC43 and HCoV-229E. Genomic DNA was extracted from cultured CD4+ T cells with the QIAamp micro DNA kit.

Library construction relied on the immunoSEQ multiplex PCR assay. DNA from the CD4+ T cells that had been cultured and isolated underwent TCR beta CDR3 sequencing. As for the original processing: Non-productive TCR sequences were removed and reads were trimmed to the CDR3 region, keeping CDR3s of at least 7 amino acids. Antigen-specific clonotypes were identified using the MANAFEST web app by comparison of expansion in peptide wells against reference cultures. For clones to be considered positive, expansion at FDR<0.05 versus reference and all other wells, an odds ratio above 5, and a frequency above 0.1% in two replicate wells were required. A clonotype was defined as cross-reactive if the clonotype was significantly expanded both in SARS-CoV-2 spike wells and in at least one common cold coronavirus spike condition. Levenshtein distance calculated with the stringdist R package was used to assess CDR3 similarity, and unrooted trees were constructed with ape in R 3.6.1. TCRdb's version of the immuneACCESS table is confined to in-frame rearrangements and falls short of the full clone set. An unresolved V gene accounts for under half of the shortfall where checked; the remainder is of unknown origin. V, J and clone size are those of that table, while D and trimming were read from the DNA. The sample table contains approximately 74,000 clones; only one count was recorded for 60% to 75% of them. The ten largest account for around 3% of the sample.

This clone was seen just once. Its cognate antigen has yet to be identified. One base away there is no much larger clone; base qualities are not given. The TCR originated in a human donor who received a COVID-19 vaccine. The V gene is TRBV5-1 and the J gene is TRBJ2-5; a confident D gene designation cannot be given. This specimen was CD4+ T cells from PBMCs cultured with HCoV-NL63 spike peptides, taken before COVID-19 vaccination. The sample's cell subset or site label, decoded: HCoV-NL63 spike overlapping peptide pool stimulation. The DNA sequence follows: TGCGCCAGCAGCCACGGACCGAGGACGGCGGAGTACCAAGAGACCCAGTACTTC. It translates to CASSHGPRTAEYQETQYF.